This T cell receptor (beta chain) was sequenced for a study of memory CD4+ T cells and cytomegalovirus serostatus (dated by TCRdb to between 2018 and 2021). Background for the entire study: A total of some 33 healthy Belgian adults, of whom 9 were CMV seropositive and some 24 were CMV seronegative, were included in the cohort. To replicate a published TCR-based CMV serostatus classifier, the study sequenced CD4+ memory TCRbeta repertoires from a Belgian cohort whose cytomegalovirus serostatus was known.

For this clone: The clone's antigen remains unknown. No quality values exist for individual bases; no much larger clone is one base distant.

The Quick-DNA Microprep Kit was used to extract genomic DNA from the sorted cells. Amplification of TCRbeta DNA was done with the immunoSEQ hsTCRbeta kit, following the protocol from the manufacturer. TCRbeta libraries were sequenced on an Illumina MiSeq instrument. As for the authors' bioinformatics: Following removal of out-of-frame sequences, roughly 2 million distinct TCRbeta sequences were retained, with an average of roughly 71,000 per individual. Each individual was scored by the count of 150 to 200 previously reported CMV-associated TCRbeta sequences and the total productive distinct TCRbeta count. A beta-binomial model was reimplemented in Python, and scikit-learn random forests with default parameters were trained on US cohort data. On the Belgian cohort, classifier performance was reported as the median AUC, along with percentile confidence intervals, across 10,000 bootstrap iterations. Here the immuneACCESS table is served through TCRdb, limited to in-frame sequences with V and J called. Missing clones are a known gap in these copies; in checked studies unresolved V genes cover under half, and the rest lacks a known reason. V, J and clone size reflect that table, while D and trimming were determined from the DNA. This sample holds approximately 50,000 clones; just under 80% were observed only once. The ten top clones hold approximately 0.7% of the sample.

A FACSAria II was used to sort memory CD4+ T cells, defined as single viable CD3+CD4+CD8-CD45RO+ cells. CMV serostatus was determined with a Roche Elecsys assay detecting serum IgG against CMV pp150, pp28, p38 and p52. After thawing, total CD4+ T cells were enriched by positive selection with CD4 magnetic microbeads. The samples came from a separate study whose specific focus was interrogating the CD4+ T cell memory repertoire. Peripheral blood mononuclear cells were isolated and cryopreserved according to standard operating procedures, and serum was stored at -80 degrees C. The staining used CD3-PerCP (BW264/56), CD4-APC (RPA-T4), CD45RO-PE (UCHT1) and CD8-Pacific Orange (3B5) antibodies, and Sytox blue was used to exclude non-viable cells. Points the paper makes about the study in general: Unlike the original study, which covered naive and memory CD4+ and CD8+ populations, the Belgian study sequenced only CD4+CD45RO+ memory cells. Of more than 150 previously reported CMV-associated TCRbeta sequences, approximately 70 appeared in the CD4+ memory repertoires, each in one to five individuals. The results were interpreted as suggesting that the CMV-associated TCR signature is largely present in the CD4+ memory repertoire. For CMV serostatus prediction, a median bootstrapped AUC of about 0.96 was reached with the original framework, and a median bootstrapped AUC of approximately 0.89 was reached with a US-trained random forest. The original-framework classifier achieved a median bootstrapped AUC of 0.95 with a 95% CI of 0.76-1.00 on the Belgian cohort.

What was sequenced was memory CD4+ T cells from blood. The TCR comes from an adult in good health and CMV-seronegative.

The DNA sequence is as follows: TGTGCCAGCAGCTTGGGGGACAGGGTGGTCAATCAGCCCCAGCATTTT. It encodes CASSLGDRVVNQPQHF. This chain joins TRBV5-5 to TRBJ1-5; 9 central nucleotides agree with TRBD1. CDR3 length: 16 amino acids, cysteine to phenylalanine. Of the read, only the CDR3 DNA is kept; its 48 bases are in frame from base 1. As encoded in the germline V gene (reference sequence), CDR1 is SGHKS while CDR2 is YYEKEE. V trim: 0 bases; J trim: 3 bases; unmatched bases: 4.